One TCR beta chain is described in this entry. Its antigen is as yet unknown. The CDR3 runs to 14 residues. From germline, CDR1 is SGDLS and CDR2 YYNGEE. Trimming cost V 1 base and J 6 bases, with 12 bases left between them. Generated by immunoSEQ multiplex PCR, the TCRdb table keeps only in-frame clones and is missing some. The table includes 55,000 to 65,000 clones, approximately 81% detected once. This entry belongs to a study of OX40 agonist ivuxolimab in advanced cancers. Study context: Patients were treated with ivuxolimab, an agonistic anti-OX40 (CD134) antibody.

General observations from the study: Among the lowest levels of clonal expansion were found in partial responders at 0.1-3.0 mg/kg. CD8+ T cells (on average) carried more expanded clones than CD4+ T cells.

This rearrangement joins TRBV9 to TRBJ2-3, with a possible D match to TRBD1 (5 bases). The receptor was isolated from an adult with an advanced solid tumor such as melanoma, head and neck, liver or kidney cancer. Here the sequenced sample was CD4+ or CD8+ T cells sorted from blood, taken in a trial of the OX40 agonist ivuxolimab. CDR3 sequence (DNA): TGTGCCAGCAGCGTATCTCAGGGTGGCGATACGCAGTATTTT. It specifies CASSVSQGGDTQYF.